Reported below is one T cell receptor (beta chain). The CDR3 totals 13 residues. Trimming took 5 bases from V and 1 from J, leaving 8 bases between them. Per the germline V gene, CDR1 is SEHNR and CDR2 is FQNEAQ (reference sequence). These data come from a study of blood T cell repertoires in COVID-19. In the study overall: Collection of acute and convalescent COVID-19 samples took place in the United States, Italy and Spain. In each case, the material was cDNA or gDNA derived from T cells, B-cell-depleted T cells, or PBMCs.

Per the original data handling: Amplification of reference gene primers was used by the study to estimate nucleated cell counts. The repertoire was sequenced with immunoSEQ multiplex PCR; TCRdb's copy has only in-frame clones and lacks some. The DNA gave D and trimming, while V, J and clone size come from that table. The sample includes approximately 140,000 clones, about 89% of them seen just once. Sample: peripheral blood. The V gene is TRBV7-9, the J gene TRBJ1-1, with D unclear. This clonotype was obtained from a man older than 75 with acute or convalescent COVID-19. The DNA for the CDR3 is TGTGCCAGCAGCCCCGCGGAGAACACTGAAGCTTTCTTT. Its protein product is CASSPAENTEAFF. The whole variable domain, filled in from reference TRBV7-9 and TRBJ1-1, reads DTGVSQNPRHKITKRGQNVTFRCDPISEHNRLYWYRQTLGQGPEFLTYFQNEAQLEKSRLLSDRFSAERPKGSFSTLEIQRTEQGDSAMYLCASSPAENTEAFFGQGTRLTVV.